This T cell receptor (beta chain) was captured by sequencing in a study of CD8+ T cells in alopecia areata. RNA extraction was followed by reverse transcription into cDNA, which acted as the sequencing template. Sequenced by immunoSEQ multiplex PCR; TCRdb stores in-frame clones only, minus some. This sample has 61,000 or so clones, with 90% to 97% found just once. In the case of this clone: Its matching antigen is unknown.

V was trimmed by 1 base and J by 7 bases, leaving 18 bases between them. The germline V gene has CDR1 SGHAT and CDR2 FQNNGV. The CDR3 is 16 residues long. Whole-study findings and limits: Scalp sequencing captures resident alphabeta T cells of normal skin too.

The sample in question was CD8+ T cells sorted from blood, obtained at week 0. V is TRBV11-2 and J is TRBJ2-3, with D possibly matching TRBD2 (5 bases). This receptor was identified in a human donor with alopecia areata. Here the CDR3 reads CASSLAVWASINTQYF. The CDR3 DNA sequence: TGTGCCAGCAGCTTAGCAGTGTGGGCTAGCATAAATACGCAGTATTTT.